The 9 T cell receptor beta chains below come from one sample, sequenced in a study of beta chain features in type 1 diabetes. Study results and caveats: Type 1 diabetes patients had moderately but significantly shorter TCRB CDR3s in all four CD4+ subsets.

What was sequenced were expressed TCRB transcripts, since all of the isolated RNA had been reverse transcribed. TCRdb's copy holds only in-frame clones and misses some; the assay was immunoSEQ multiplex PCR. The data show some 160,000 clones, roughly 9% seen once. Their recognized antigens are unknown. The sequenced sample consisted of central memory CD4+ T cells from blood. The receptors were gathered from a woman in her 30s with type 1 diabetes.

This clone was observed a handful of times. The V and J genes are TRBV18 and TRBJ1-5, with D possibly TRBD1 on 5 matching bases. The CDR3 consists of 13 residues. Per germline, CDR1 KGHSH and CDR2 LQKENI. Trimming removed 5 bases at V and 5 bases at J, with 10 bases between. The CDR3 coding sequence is TGTGCCAGCTCAGAAGACAGAGATCAGCCCCAGCATTTT. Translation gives CASSEDRDQPQHF.

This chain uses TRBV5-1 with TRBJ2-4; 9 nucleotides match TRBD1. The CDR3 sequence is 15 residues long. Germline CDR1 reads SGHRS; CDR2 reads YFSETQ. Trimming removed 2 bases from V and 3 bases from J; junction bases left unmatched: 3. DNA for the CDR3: TGCGCCAGCAGCTTACAGGGGGCAGGCAAAAACATTCAGTACTTC. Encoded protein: CASSLQGAGKNIQYF.

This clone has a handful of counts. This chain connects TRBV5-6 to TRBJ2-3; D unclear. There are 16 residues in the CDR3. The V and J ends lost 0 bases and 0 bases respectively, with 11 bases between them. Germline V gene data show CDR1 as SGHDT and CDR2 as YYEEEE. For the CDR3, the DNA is TGTGCCAGCAGCTTGGCCAGCGCCCGTAGCACAGATACGCAGTATTTT. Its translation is CASSLASARSTDTQYF.

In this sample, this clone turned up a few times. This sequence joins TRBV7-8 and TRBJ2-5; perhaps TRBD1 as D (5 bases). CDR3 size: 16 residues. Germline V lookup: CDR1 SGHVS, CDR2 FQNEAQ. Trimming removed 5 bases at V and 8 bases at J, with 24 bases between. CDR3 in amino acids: CASSPHLLDIQSTQYF. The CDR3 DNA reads TGTGCCAGCAGCCCTCACCTCCTGGACATACAATCTACCCAGTACTTC.

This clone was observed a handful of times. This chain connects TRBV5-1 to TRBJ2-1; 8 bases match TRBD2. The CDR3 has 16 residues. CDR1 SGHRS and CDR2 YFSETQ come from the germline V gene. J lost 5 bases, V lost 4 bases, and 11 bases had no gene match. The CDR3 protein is CASSPRVAGSNNEQFF. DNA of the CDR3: TGCGCCAGCAGCCCCCGAGTAGCGGGAAGTAACAATGAGCAGTTCTTC.

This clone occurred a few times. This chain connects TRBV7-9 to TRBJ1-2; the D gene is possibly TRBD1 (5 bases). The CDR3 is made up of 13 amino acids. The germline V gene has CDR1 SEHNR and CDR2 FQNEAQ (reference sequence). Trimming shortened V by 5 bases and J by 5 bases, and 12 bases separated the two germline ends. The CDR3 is CASSAGQGYGYTF. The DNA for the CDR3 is TGTGCCAGCAGCGCCGGCCAGGGTTATGGCTACACCTTC.

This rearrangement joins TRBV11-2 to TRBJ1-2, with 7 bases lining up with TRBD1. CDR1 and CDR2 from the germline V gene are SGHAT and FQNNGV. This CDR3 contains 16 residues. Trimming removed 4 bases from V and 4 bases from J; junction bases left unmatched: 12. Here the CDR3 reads CASSSPAQGSGYGYTF. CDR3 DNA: TGTGCCAGCAGCTCCCCCGCACAGGGGAGCGGCTATGGCTACACCTTC.

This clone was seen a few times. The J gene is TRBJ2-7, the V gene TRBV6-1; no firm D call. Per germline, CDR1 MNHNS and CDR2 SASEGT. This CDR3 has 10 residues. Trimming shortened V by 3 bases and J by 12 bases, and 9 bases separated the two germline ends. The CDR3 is CASSEPVLYF. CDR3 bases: TGTGCCAGCAGTGAGCCAGTATTGTACTTC.

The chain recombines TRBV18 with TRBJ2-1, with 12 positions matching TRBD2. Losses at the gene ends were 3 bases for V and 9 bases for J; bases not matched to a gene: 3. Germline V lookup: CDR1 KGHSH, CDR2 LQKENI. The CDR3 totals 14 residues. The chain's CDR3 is CASSPTSGRFEQFF. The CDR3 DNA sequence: TGTGCCAGCTCACCGACTAGCGGGAGATTTGAGCAGTTCTTC.